The source of this T cell receptor (beta chain) is a study of graft-versus-host responses after intestinal transplantation. Notes on the study in general: Early HvG declines after transplant were associated with peak circulating GvH clone levels.

Data came from immunoSEQ multiplex PCR; TCRdb stores just in-frame clones and leaves some out. The data contain about 39,000 clones, over 90% of them seen just once; the ten biggest clones take up under 25%. In the case of this clone: The antigen is undetermined.

The CDR3 extends over 12 amino acids. Germline V gene sequence: CDR1 SEHNR, CDR2 FQNEAQ (reference sequence). The V and J ends lost 5 bases and 3 bases respectively, with 6 bases between them. V is TRBV7-9 and J is TRBJ2-3; D is uncertain. The sequence derives from a human donor who was the organ donor for an intestinal transplant. Sample: unstimulated CD8+ T cells sorted from spleen or lymph node cells, taken before transplant. CDR3 nucleotide sequence: TGTGCCAGCAGCCCAAATACAGATACGCAGTATTTT. Translation gives CASSPNTDTQYF.